This TCR beta chain was sequenced for a study of PD-L1 blockade in urothelial cancer. Synthetic TCR analog templates were spiked into each PCR. Profiled with immunoSEQ multiplex PCR; TCRdb holds only in-frame clones, not every one. The table records roughly 90,000 clones, about 90% of them present only once. This CDR3 region has 17 residues. Deletions cut 3 bases from V and 2 bases from J, with 16 bases between. Germline assignment: CDR1 ENHRY and CDR2 SYGVKD. Time point indicated: pretreatment peripheral blood. The receptor was derived from an elderly woman with urothelial cancer. The chain links TRBV10-3 to TRBJ2-2, with D perhaps TRBD1 (6 bases). The material was PBMCs, obtained around atezolizumab (anti-PD-L1) treatment. The CDR3 sequence: CAISDPRQGPNTGELFF. The CDR3 DNA sequence: TGTGCCATCAGTGACCCTCGTCAGGGGCCAAACACCGGGGAGCTGTTTTTT.